The 8 T cell receptor beta chains presented below share a single source sample, sequenced in a study of post-analysis software for immune sequencing data. Study findings and constraints: TRBV5-6, TRBV5-1 and TRBV20-1 belonged to a set of roughly five TRBV segments that were more frequent in patients than controls.

Their specific antigens are unknown. Unique molecular identifiers featured in each of the TCR beta cDNA libraries. Each CDR3 protein is one row after TCRdb ran MiXCR on the PCR reads. The sample shows roughly 870,000 distinct CDR3 sequences, approximately 53% of them seen only once. Material: blood. All receptors come from a girl aged 5-17 years with multiple sclerosis.

This clonotype occurred once. This chain links TRBV7-3 with TRBJ2-1, with D possibly TRBD1 on 6 matching bases. The germline V gene encodes CDR1 SGHTA and CDR2 FQGTGA. This CDR3 has 13 amino acids. Between the trimmed V and J ends, which lost 3 bases and 7 bases, there was a span of 10 bases. The CDR3 DNA is TGTGCCAGCAGCTTCACAGGGAATAATGAGCAGTTCTTC. Translation gives CASSFTGNNEQFF.

The chain combines TRBV27 with TRBJ2-5; D remains ambiguous. CDR3 length: 13 amino acids. Trimming took 6 bases from V and 0 from J, leaving 8 bases between them. CDR1 and CDR2 (germline): MNHEY, SMNVEV (reference sequence). CDR3 residues: CASSFGYQETQYF. The CDR3 DNA reads as TGTGCCAGCAGCTTCGGGTACCAAGAGACCCAGTACTTC.

The chain couples TRBV7-3 to TRBJ2-6; perhaps TRBD1 as D (5 bases). V was pared by 5 bases and J by 2 bases, with 25 bases between. Germline CDR1 and CDR2: SGHTA and FQGTGA. The CDR3 runs 20 residues. CDR3 protein: CASSVQGLSKMGPGANVLTF. Written as DNA, the CDR3 is TGTGCCAGCAGCGTCCAGGGATTGAGCAAAATGGGGCCTGGGGCCAACGTCCTGACTTTC.

The J gene is TRBJ2-6, the V gene TRBV10-3, with 11 bases fitting TRBD2. Germline values: CDR1 ENHRY, CDR2 SYGVKD. This CDR3 spans 18 amino acids. Trimming removed 8 bases from V and 0 bases from J; junction bases left unmatched: 9. CDR3 nucleotide sequence: TGTGCCATCCGTCGAGGGACTAGCGGAAACTCTGGGGCCAACGTCCTGACTTTC. This sequence encodes CAIRRGTSGNSGANVLTF.

The genes are TRBV7-9 and TRBJ2-5; a weak D match, TRBD1 (6 bases). From germline, CDR1 is SEHNR and CDR2 FQNEAQ (reference sequence). The CDR3 spans 13 residues. The V and J ends lost 2 bases and 5 bases respectively, with 9 bases between them. In DNA form, the CDR3 reads TGTGCCAGCAGCTTAAGGGGGATGGAGACCCAGTACTTC. The encoded protein is CASSLRGMETQYF.

The chain joins TRBV20-1 to TRBJ2-5; D is unresolved. V shed 6 bases and J shed 5 bases, with 16 bases lying between them. This CDR3 has 13 residues. The germline V gene encodes CDR1 DFQATT and CDR2 SNEGSKA (reference sequence). The CDR3 DNA reads TGCAGTGCCCCTTGGGGTTTTGGGGAGACCCAGTACTTC. Its translation: CSAPWGFGETQYF.

Here the CDR3 reads CASSPNRASGRAVENEQFF. The CDR3 DNA sequence: TGTGCCAGCTCACCGAACAGAGCTAGCGGGAGGGCCGTTGAGAATGAGCAGTTCTTC. The chain has TRBV18 and TRBJ2-1; 12 nucleotides match TRBD2. V lost 3 bases, J lost 7 bases, and 16 bases stayed unmatched. The CDR3 has 19 amino acids. Germline CDR1 reads KGHSH; CDR2 reads LQKENI.

The rearrangement joins TRBV9 to TRBJ2-7; 9 nucleotides agree with TRBD2. The CDR3 loop spans 13 amino acids. CDR1 is SGDLS, CDR2 YYNGEE, per germline. V lost 5 bases to trimming and J lost 5 bases; unmatched junction nucleotides: 5. CDR3 bases: TGTGCCAGCAGTCTGGCTAGCGGGGACGAGCAGTACTTC. Amino acids: CASSLASGDEQYF.